This section outlines one TCR beta chain sequence together with its context. The target antigen is unknown. Libraries of TRB cDNA were made by 5' RACE and carried UMIs. Reprocessing the 5' RACE reads, TCRdb reports a single entry for every CDR3 protein and omits DNA. The sample includes roughly 7,500 distinct CDR3 sequences. This sample is part of a study of CXCR3-negative and CXCR3-positive naive CD8 T cells. This CDR3 region has 16 residues. CDR1 is SGHRS, CDR2 YFSETQ, per germline. Broader study findings: The TRB CDR3s that CXCR3-positive naive cells carried were more hydrophobic than those of CXCR3-negative naive cells. For the naive subsets, surface CD5 was similar, and TCR strength was inferred from TRB CDR3 properties.

The chain joins TRBV5-1 to TRBJ2-1; no DNA is available, so the TRBD2 call from TCRdb remains unchecked. The TCR originated in a human donor in good health. Some clones in this sample may be carry-over from other donors' samples. Sequencing was done on a sample of naive CXCR3- CD8+ T cells from blood. This sample's subset: CD45RO-CCR7+CD27+CD95- naive CD8+ T cells lacking CXCR3 (TNR3-). Here the CDR3 reads CASSTTGTSGVREQFF.